Sequencing of this TCR beta chain was carried out in a study of control samples from healthy donors and cancer patients. TCRdb keeps only in-frame clones here, not all; method: immunoSEQ multiplex PCR. This table has 150,000 or so clones, 93% appearing once. This CDR3 is 15 amino acids long. Germline CDR1 SGHNT, CDR2 YYREEE (reference sequence). V was cut by 0 bases and J by 4 bases, with 14 bases left in between. The chain employs TRBV5-4 and TRBJ2-7; perhaps TRBD1 as D (7 bases). This clonotype originated in a man aged 50 to 59 in good health. The sequencing sample was made of blood. This CDR3 reads CASSLDRGGWYEQYF. CDR3 sequence (DNA): TGTGCCAGCAGCTTGGACAGGGGAGGTTGGTACGAGCAGTACTTC.